These T cell receptor beta chains were read from a single sample in a study of blood T cell repertoires in COVID-19. The table came from immunoSEQ multiplex PCR; TCRdb's copy has only in-frame clones and leaves some out. The repertoire holds roughly 180,000 clones, with about 90% as singletons. The sample consisted of PBMCs or T cells enriched from blood (not recorded which). These receptors were obtained from a woman in her twenties or thirties who had recovered from COVID-19. Both conserved end residues are part of each CDR3. The D gene is left open where the match is weak. Only some rows state a clone size, as once, few, many or a class for expanded clones.

-	-	TRBV27	TRBJ1-2	TGTGCCAGCAGTTTCAAAGGGACTTATGGCTACACCTTC	CASSFKGTYGYTF
-	-	TRBV10-3	TRBJ1-5	TGTGCCATCAGTTCGCAGGGTGGAAGCAATCAGCCCCAGCATTTT	CAISSQGGSNQPQHF
-	-	TRBV4-1	TRBJ2-2	TGCGCCAGCAGCCAAACACTCGGCGGGGCGGGCACCGGGGAGCTGTTTTTT	CASSQTLGGAGTGELFF
-	-	TRBV6-5	TRBJ2-7	TGTGCCAGCAGTCCCCCATCAAGGGGAGGCTACGAGCAGTACTTC	CASSPPSRGGYEQYF
TRBD1	once	TRBV29-1	TRBJ2-1	TGCAGCGTTCCAGGACAGGGTCGGGGCGGTGAGCAGTTCTTC	CSVPGQGRGGEQFF
-	-	TRBV30	TRBJ1-1	TGTGCCTGGGTAATGAACACTGAAGCTTTCTTT	CAWVMNTEAFF
TRBD2	-	TRBV19	TRBJ2-7	TGTGCCAGTAGTCGGGGACTAGCGGGAAATATGTACGAGCAGTACTTC	CASSRGLAGNMYEQYF
TRBD1	once	TRBV4-3	TRBJ2-7	TGCGCCAGCAGCCAAGATCAGGGGGTCCCCTACGAGCAGTACTTC	CASSQDQGVPYEQYF
-	-	TRBV9	TRBJ1-1	TGTGCCAGCAGCGTTACCAGGGATGCCGGGTGGAACACTGAAGCTTTCTTT	CASSVTRDAGWNTEAFF
TRBD1	-	TRBV5-6	TRBJ1-1	TGTGCCAGCAGCTTACGGGACAGGGGGCCCAACACTGAAGCTTTCTTT	CASSLRDRGPNTEAFF
-	-	TRBV7-9	TRBJ2-1	TGTGCCAGCAGCTTACCGAGTTCCCGTGAGCAGTTCTTC	CASSLPSSREQFF
TRBD2	-	TRBV14	TRBJ2-3	TGTGCCAGCAGCCAAGGGCGGACTAGAGCCCTAGATACGCAGTATTTT	CASSQGRTRALDTQYF
-	-	TRBV7-3	TRBJ1-1	TGTGCCAGTCGCAGGGAAGCGAACACTGAAGCTTTCTTT	CASRREANTEAFF
TRBD1	-	TRBV30	TRBJ2-2	TGTGCCTGGAGGGGATTGACAGGGGACACCGGGGAGCTGTTTTTT	CAWRGLTGDTGELFF
TRBD1	-	TRBV9	TRBJ2-7	TGTGCCAGCAGCGTCGGGACAGGGGGCTCCTACGAGCAGTACTTC	CASSVGTGGSYEQYF
TRBD2	-	TRBV18	TRBJ2-7	TGTGCCAGCTCACCAGTGAAAACTAGCGGGTACGAGCAGTACTTC	CASSPVKTSGYEQYF
-	-	TRBV9	TRBJ2-2	TGTGCCAGCAGCGTCTCCCAGGGCGGGGAGCTGTTTTTT	CASSVSQGGELFF
TRBD2	-	TRBV19	TRBJ2-3	TGTGCCAGTAGTGATGCGGGAGTGTGGAGAGATACGCAGTATTTT	CASSDAGVWRDTQYF
TRBD1	-	TRBV6-6	TRBJ2-1	TGTGCCAGCAGACTGGACAGGGATAATGAGCAGTTCTTC	CASRLDRDNEQFF
-	-	TRBV2	TRBJ1-2	TGTGCCAGCAGTGAAAGGGGGGGGTGGCCAGGGGCGCACTATGGCTACACCTTC	CASSERGGWPGAHYGYTF
TRBD2	-	TRBV5-1	TRBJ2-3	TGCGCCAGCAGCTTCGGGGTTCGAGCGGGGGGCACAGATACGCAGTATTTT	CASSFGVRAGGTDTQYF
-	-	TRBV19	TRBJ1-2	TGTGCCAGTAGTATCCTCACACAGATCTATGGCTACACCTTC	CASSILTQIYGYTF
-	-	TRBV7-3	TRBJ1-1	TGTGCCAGCAGCCCCCCGGACTTGAACACTGAAGCTTTCTTT	CASSPPDLNTEAFF
-	-	TRBV18	TRBJ1-1	TGTGCCAGCTCACTTACACCTAACACTGAAGCTTTCTTT	CASSLTPNTEAFF
TRBD1	-	TRBV11-2	TRBJ2-1	TGTGCCAGCAGCCCCCCGGGACAGGGGTCCAATGAGCAGTTCTTC	CASSPPGQGSNEQFF
TRBD2	-	TRBV18	TRBJ2-2	TGTGCCAGCTCAGGATCAACGGTTCTTTATGCGGGGGGCGACACCGGGGAGCTGTTTTTT	CASSGSTVLYAGGDTGELFF
-	-	TRBV30	TRBJ1-2	TGTGCCTGGACCCGGGGAAGTTTTGGCTACACCTTC	CAWTRGSFGYTF
TRBD1	-	TRBV2	TRBJ2-5	TGTGCCAGCGCAGGGGGAGAGACCCAGTACTTC	CASAGGETQYF
TRBD2	-	TRBV20-1	TRBJ2-3	TGCAGTGCTAGTGTCACGGGAGGGTACCCAGATACGCAGTATTTT	CSASVTGGYPDTQYF
TRBD2	few	TRBV19	TRBJ2-1	TGTGCCAGTAGTATACTTGCGGGAGACGCCTACAATGAGCAGTTCTTC	CASSILAGDAYNEQFF
TRBD2	-	TRBV7-3	TRBJ2-1	TGTGCCAGCAGGGCGGGAGGCCCCTACAATGAGCAGTTCTTC	CASRAGGPYNEQFF
TRBD1	-	TRBV6-2/TRBV6-3	TRBJ1-1	TGTGCCAGCAGTCGAGGGGACAGCCCTAGAGGTGAAGCTTTCTTT	CASSRGDSPRGEAFF
-	few	TRBV10-3	TRBJ1-2	TGTGCCATCAGTGGGAGGGAGGGTGCTAACTATGGCTACACCTTC	CAISGREGANYGYTF
-	-	TRBV9	TRBJ1-3	TGTGCCAGCAGCGTAGGAGGTGTTGGATTTATGAGCTCTGGAAACACCATATATTTT	CASSVGGVGFMSSGNTIYF
TRBD2	-	TRBV14	TRBJ2-2	TGTGCCAGCAGCCAAGATACTAGCGGGGGGCCAACCGGGGAGCTGTTTTTT	CASSQDTSGGPTGELFF
TRBD2	-	TRBV27	TRBJ2-7	TGTGCCAGCAGTTTAGGGTTCCCGGGAGCGGGATACGAGCAGTACTTC	CASSLGFPGAGYEQYF
-	-	TRBV24-1	TRBJ1-2	TGTGCCACCAGAGCTTCCTTAAACTATGGCTACACCTTC	CATRASLNYGYTF
-	-	TRBV4-2	TRBJ2-7	TGTGCCAGCAGCCAAGACCCTACGAGCTCCTACGAGCAGTACTTC	CASSQDPTSSYEQYF
TRBD1	-	TRBV5-4	TRBJ1-2	TGTGCCAGCAGCTCCCGGGACAGGGGGCATGGCTACACCTTC	CASSSRDRGHGYTF
-	-	TRBV13	TRBJ2-3	TGTGCCAGCACCACCGACAGTCTTCAGTATTTT	CASTTDSLQYF
-	once	TRBV29-1	TRBJ2-2	TGCAGCGTTATTCGGGTGGACACCGGGGAGCTGTTTTTT	CSVIRVDTGELFF
-	-	TRBV10-3	TRBJ1-2	TGTGCCATCAAGACAGGATCTAACTATGGCTACACCTTC	CAIKTGSNYGYTF
-	-	TRBV2	TRBJ1-5	TGTGCCAGCAAGCGGGCAGCGTATCAGCCCCAGCATTTT	CASKRAAYQPQHF
TRBD2	-	TRBV25-1	TRBJ2-3	TGTGCCAGCAGCCTCAGACTAGCGGGGGGCCCGAATTGTCGTACGCAGTATTTT	CASSLRLAGGPNCRTQYF
TRBD2	-	TRBV4-2	TRBJ2-6	TGTGCCAGCAAGGGACTAGGGTTAGGTGGGGCCAACGTCCTGACTTTC	CASKGLGLGGANVLTF
-	-	TRBV7-6	TRBJ2-2	TGTGCCTCTCGGGAAACCGGGGAGCTGTTTTTT	CASRETGELFF
TRBD1	-	TRBV28	TRBJ1-2	TGTGCCAGCAGACAGGACAGGTTTTATGGCTACACCTTC	CASRQDRFYGYTF
-	-	TRBV6-6	TRBJ1-2	TGTGCCAGCAGTAAGGACAGCGATTATTATGGCTACACCTTC	CASSKDSDYYGYTF
-	-	TRBV30	TRBJ1-4	TGTGCCTGGAGTTTTAGACAGGAATTTGCAACTAATGAAAAACTGTTTTTT	CAWSFRQEFATNEKLFF
-	-	TRBV11-3	TRBJ2-4	TGTGCCAGCAGCACTCCGACGGGGGACCAAAACATTCAGTACTTC	CASSTPTGDQNIQYF
-	-	TRBV29-1	TRBJ2-2	TGCAGCGTTGAAAGTAGGAGGAACACCGGGGAGCTGTTTTTT	CSVESRRNTGELFF
-	-	TRBV3-1/TRBV3-2	TRBJ2-1	TGTGCCAGTCGGGATTCCCCGGTACAAAATGAGCAGTTCTTC	CASRDSPVQNEQFF
TRBD1	-	TRBV6-5	TRBJ1-6	TGTGCCAGCAGCGGACAGGGAAATTCACCCCTCCACTTT	CASSGQGNSPLHF
TRBD2	-	TRBV7-9	TRBJ2-7	TGTGCCAGCAGCTTTTATAGGACTAGCGGGGGGACCTACGAGCAGTACTTC	CASSFYRTSGGTYEQYF
-	few	TRBV27	TRBJ2-1	TGTGCCAGCAGTCCCCCGTACAATGAGCAGTTCTTC	CASSPPYNEQFF
-	-	TRBV6-5	TRBJ2-5	TGTGCCAGCATTCTACTAGCATGGGCTCAAGAGACCCAGTACTTC	CASILLAWAQETQYF
TRBD1	-	TRBV19	TRBJ1-2	TGTGCCAGTACTTACCCCCAGACAGGGCGAGACTATGGCTACACCTTC	CASTYPQTGRDYGYTF
TRBD1	few	TRBV7-9	TRBJ2-1	TGTGCCAGCAGCCCGGGACAGGCCCTCTCCTACAATGAGCAGTTCTTC	CASSPGQALSYNEQFF
-	-	TRBV19	TRBJ2-7	TGTGCCAGTAGTTTTACCCCTTTTCAGGAGGACGAGCAGTACTTC	CASSFTPFQEDEQYF
-	-	TRBV4-3	TRBJ2-3	TGCGCCAGCAGCCAAGATTTGTCGGGGTACACAGATACGCAGTATTTT	CASSQDLSGYTDTQYF